The rows below give T cell receptor beta chains drawn from one sample of a study of shared clonotypes between healthy human individuals. TCRdb's table, derived via immunoSEQ multiplex PCR, lists solely in-frame clones and lacks some. The sample gives 2 million to 2.5 million clones, 90% to 97% of which show up once; approximately 0.13% is in the top ten. Sequenced material: naive CD4+ T cells sorted from blood. These receptors were collected from a man aged 18 to 29 in good health. Both conserved end residues are part of each CDR3. A D gene is named only where the DNA matches it firmly. Rows may omit the clone size; those that give it use once, few, many or a size class.

v_gene	d_gene	abundance	j_gene	CDR3nt	CDR3aa
TRBV6-5	-	-	TRBJ2-2	TGTGCCAGGGGGGGATGGATGCGGGAGCTGTTTTTT	CARGGWMRELFF
TRBV21-1	-	-	TRBJ2-2	TGTGCCAGCAGCCCCGGTTTCGGGGAGCTGTTTTTT	CASSPGFGELFF
TRBV10-3	TRBD1	-	TRBJ2-1	TGTGCCTCCTCCTCCCTACAGGGGAACGAGCAGTTCTTC	CASSSLQGNEQFF
TRBV6-5	-	-	TRBJ1-5	TGTGCCAGCAGACCCGACCCTTCCCGGCCCCAGCATTTT	CASRPDPSRPQHF
TRBV30	-	-	TRBJ2-7	TGTGCCTGGAGTTTGAGCAGAGTCTACGAGCAGTACTTC	CAWSLSRVYEQYF
TRBV19	TRBD2	-	TRBJ2-7	TGTGCCAGTAGTATGAGGACTAGCGGAACCTCCTACGAGCAGTACTTC	CASSMRTSGTSYEQYF
TRBV10-3	-	-	TRBJ2-5	TGTGCCATCAGTGACCCAGGGGGAGGCGAGACCCAGTACTTC	CAISDPGGGETQYF
TRBV7-2	-	-	TRBJ1-6	TGTGCCAGCAGCCCGTCGGGTGGCTTGGGTTCACCCCTCCACTTT	CASSPSGGLGSPLHF
TRBV10-3	-	-	TRBJ2-2	TGTGCCATCAGTCCGGACACCTTGAACACCGGGGAGCTGTTTTTT	CAISPDTLNTGELFF
TRBV6-6	TRBD1	-	TRBJ2-7	TGTGCCAGCAGTTATTCGACAGGGGGCGAGCAGTACTTC	CASSYSTGGEQYF
TRBV9	TRBD1	-	TRBJ1-1	TGTGCCAGCAGCGTAGATGTTACAGGGGGCCATGCCGCTGAAGCTTTCTTT	CASSVDVTGGHAAEAFF
TRBV25-1	-	-	TRBJ1-4	TGTGCCAGCACCTTAGGGGGGCCGGGTGAAAAACTGTTTTTT	CASTLGGPGEKLFF
TRBV5-4	-	-	TRBJ1-6	TGTGCCAGCAGCTTGGTTGAGAGCTCCTATAATTCACCCCTCCACTTT	CASSLVESSYNSPLHF
TRBV18	-	-	TRBJ1-5	TGTGCCAGCTCACCCTCCGGGGTAATCAATCAGCCCCAGCATTTT	CASSPSGVINQPQHF
TRBV2	-	-	TRBJ2-3	TGTGCCAGCAGCCCACTAGTAACCACAGATACGCAGTATTTT	CASSPLVTTDTQYF
TRBV7-8	-	-	TRBJ2-7	TGTGCCAGCAGCTTAGCGATGGCAGGGATCTCCTACGAGCAGTACTTC	CASSLAMAGISYEQYF
TRBV5-5	-	once	TRBJ2-6	TGTGCCAGCAGGGCACGTCCCCGCTCTGGGGCCAACGTCCTGACTTTC	CASRARPRSGANVLTF
TRBV4-1	TRBD1	-	TRBJ2-2	TGCGCCAGCAGCCAGGGACAGGGGGTAACCGGGGAGCTGTTTTTT	CASSQGQGVTGELFF
TRBV19	TRBD1	-	TRBJ2-7	TGTGCCAGTAGCGTAACCGGGACAGGGGCCAGTGGGCAGTACTTC	CASSVTGTGASGQYF
TRBV15	-	-	TRBJ1-2	TGTGCCACCAGCAGAGATGGCGGTCTTGACTATGGCTACACCTTC	CATSRDGGLDYGYTF
TRBV5-6	-	-	TRBJ2-5	TGTGCCAGCAGCTTGAGCTGGCGAGAGACCCAGTACTTC	CASSLSWRETQYF
TRBV5-6	-	-	TRBJ2-2	TGTGCCAGCAGCGCCTACAGGGTGGGGACCGGGGAGCTGTTTTTT	CASSAYRVGTGELFF
TRBV10-2	TRBD1	once	TRBJ1-3	TGCGCCAGAAAACCCCAGAGGAAACCGGGACAGGGAGGAAACACCATATATTTT	CARKPQRKPGQGGNTIYF
TRBV28	-	-	TRBJ2-5	TGTGCCACTAAATTCGGGGGGCTTGGAGAGACCCAGTACTTC	CATKFGGLGETQYF
TRBV30	-	-	TRBJ2-1	TGTGCCAGACAAGCGGTGGGCTCCTACAATGAGCAGTTCTTC	CARQAVGSYNEQFF
TRBV5-1	-	-	TRBJ2-1	TGCGCCAGCAGCGAAGGGGGTAGTTTGCGCAATGAGCAGTTCTTC	CASSEGGSLRNEQFF
TRBV6-6	-	-	TRBJ2-6	TGTGCCAGCAGTGGGGTCTGGACCGCTGGGGCCAACGTCCTGACTTTC	CASSGVWTAGANVLTF
TRBV4-3	-	-	TRBJ2-2	TGCGCCAGCAGCCAAGGGATGCGGCCCGGGGAGCTGTTTTTT	CASSQGMRPGELFF
TRBV30	-	-	TRBJ1-3	TGTGCCTGGAGTCACGACAGCTCTGGAAACACCATATATTTT	CAWSHDSSGNTIYF
TRBV5-1	TRBD1	-	TRBJ1-6	TGCGCCAGCAGCTTCACAGGGGGTAAGTCACCCCTCCACTTT	CASSFTGGKSPLHF
TRBV11-2	-	-	TRBJ2-5	TGTGCCAGCAGCTCCTTGGGGGGAGGAGAGACCCAGTACTTC	CASSSLGGGETQYF
TRBV2	-	once	TRBJ1-1	TGTGCCAGCAATGGAGCAGAAGGGACTGAAGCTTTCTTT	CASNGAEGTEAFF
TRBV28	-	-	TRBJ1-1	TGTGCCAGCAGTTTGTCCCTGGGGGCTGAAGCTTTCTTT	CASSLSLGAEAFF
TRBV30	-	-	TRBJ1-6	TGTGCCTGGAGTGTATTAGGGACCTCATATAATTCACCCCTCCACTTT	CAWSVLGTSYNSPLHF
TRBV11-2	-	-	TRBJ1-3	TGTGCCAGCAGCTTAGTGGGGGCTTCGGGAAACACCATATATTTT	CASSLVGASGNTIYF
TRBV30	-	-	TRBJ1-2	TGTGCCTGGAGCGGACTCACGAACTATGGCTACACCTTC	CAWSGLTNYGYTF
TRBV28	-	-	TRBJ1-5	TGTGCCACCTCTCCTCGGAGGCCCAATCAGCCCCAGCATTTT	CATSPRRPNQPQHF
TRBV19	-	-	TRBJ1-1	TGTGCCAGTAGTCCTGGTGGGTTAGTTGTTACTGAAGCTTTCTTT	CASSPGGLVVTEAFF
TRBV7-2	-	-	TRBJ2-3	TGTGCCAGCAGCGCTAGCACAAGCACAGATACGCAGTATTTT	CASSASTSTDTQYF
TRBV15	TRBD1	once	TRBJ2-7	TGTGCCACCAGCAGAGGAGATACAGGGGGCGGCGAGCAGTACTTC	CATSRGDTGGGEQYF
TRBV12-5	TRBD2	-	TRBJ2-7	TGTGCTAGTGGTTCGGGGGGGAAGACCTACGAGCAGTACTTC	CASGSGGKTYEQYF
TRBV6-5	-	-	TRBJ2-7	TGTGCCAGCAGTATCAACCCGGTGGCCTACGAGCAGTACTTC	CASSINPVAYEQYF